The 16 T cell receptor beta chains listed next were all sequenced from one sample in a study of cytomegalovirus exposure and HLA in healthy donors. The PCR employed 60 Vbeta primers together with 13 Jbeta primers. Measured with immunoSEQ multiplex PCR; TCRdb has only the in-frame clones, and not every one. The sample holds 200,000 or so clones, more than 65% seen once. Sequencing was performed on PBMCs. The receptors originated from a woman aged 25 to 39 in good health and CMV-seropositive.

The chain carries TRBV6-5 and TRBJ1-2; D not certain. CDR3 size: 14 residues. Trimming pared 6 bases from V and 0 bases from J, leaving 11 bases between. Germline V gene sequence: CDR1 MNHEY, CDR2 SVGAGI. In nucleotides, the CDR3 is TGTGCCAGCAGGGCTACAGCTGCTAACTATGGCTACACCTTC. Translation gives CASRATAANYGYTF.

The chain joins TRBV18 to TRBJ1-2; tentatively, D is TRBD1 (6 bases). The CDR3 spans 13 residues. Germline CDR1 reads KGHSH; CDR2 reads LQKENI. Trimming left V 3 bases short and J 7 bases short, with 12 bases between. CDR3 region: CASSPRGFSGYTF. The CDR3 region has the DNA TGTGCCAGCTCACCTAGGGGGTTTTCTGGCTACACCTTC.

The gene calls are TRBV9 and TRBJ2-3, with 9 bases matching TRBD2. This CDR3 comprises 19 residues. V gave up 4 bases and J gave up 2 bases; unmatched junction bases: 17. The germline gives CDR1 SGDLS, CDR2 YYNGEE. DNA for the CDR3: TGTGCCAGCAGCACCCGCCCTAGCGGGGTCCTTCAGTTCACAGATACGCAGTATTTT. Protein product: CASSTRPSGVLQFTDTQYF. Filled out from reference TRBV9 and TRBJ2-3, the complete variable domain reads DSGVTQTPKHLITATGQRVTLRCSPRSGDLSVYWYQQSLDQGLQFLIQYYNGEERAKGNILERFSAQQFPDLHSELNLSSLELGDSALYFCASSTRPSGVLQFTDTQYFGPGTRLTVL.

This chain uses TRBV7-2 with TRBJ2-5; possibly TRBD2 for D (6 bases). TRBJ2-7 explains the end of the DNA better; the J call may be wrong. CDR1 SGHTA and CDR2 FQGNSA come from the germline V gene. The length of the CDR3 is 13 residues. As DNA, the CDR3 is TGTGCCAGCAGCTCAGGGACTTACTACGAGCAGTACTTC. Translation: CASSSGTYYEQYF.

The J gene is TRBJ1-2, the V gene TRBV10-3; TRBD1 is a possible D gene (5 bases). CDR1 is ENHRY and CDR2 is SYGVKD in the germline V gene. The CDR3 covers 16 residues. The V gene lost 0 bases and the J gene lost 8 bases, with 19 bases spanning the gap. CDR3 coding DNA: TGTGCCATCAGTGAGTCGCCGTGGGGGACTTACGGAGGCTACACCTTC. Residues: CAISESPWGTYGGYTF.

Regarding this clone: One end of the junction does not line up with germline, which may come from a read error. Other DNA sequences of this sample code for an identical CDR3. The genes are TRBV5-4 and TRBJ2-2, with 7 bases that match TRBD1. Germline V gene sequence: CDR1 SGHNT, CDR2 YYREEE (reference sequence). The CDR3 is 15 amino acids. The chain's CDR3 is CASSSYRGNTGELFF. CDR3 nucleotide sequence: TGCGCCAGCAGCTCCTACAGGGGGAACACCGGGGAGCTGTTTTTT.

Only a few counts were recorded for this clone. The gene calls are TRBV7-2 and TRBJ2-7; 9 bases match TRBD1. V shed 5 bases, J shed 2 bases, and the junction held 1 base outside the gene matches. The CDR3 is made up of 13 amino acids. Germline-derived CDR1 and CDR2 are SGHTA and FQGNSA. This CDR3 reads CASSRTGAYEQYF. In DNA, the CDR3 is TGTGCCAGCAGCCGGACAGGGGCCTACGAGCAGTACTTC.

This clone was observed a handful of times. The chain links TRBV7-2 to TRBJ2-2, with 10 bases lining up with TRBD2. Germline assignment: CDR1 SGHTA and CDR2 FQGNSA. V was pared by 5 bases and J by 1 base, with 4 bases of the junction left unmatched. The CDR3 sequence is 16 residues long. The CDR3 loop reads CASSILAGGNTGELFF. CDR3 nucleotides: TGTGCCAGCAGCATATTAGCGGGAGGGAACACCGGGGAGCTGTTTTTT.

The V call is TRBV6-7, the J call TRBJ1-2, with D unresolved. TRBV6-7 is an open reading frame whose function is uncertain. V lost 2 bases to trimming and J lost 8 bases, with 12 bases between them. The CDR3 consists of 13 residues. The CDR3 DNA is TGTGCCAGCAGTTACCACGGAGGAAGCGGCTACACCTTC. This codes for CASSYHGGSGYTF.

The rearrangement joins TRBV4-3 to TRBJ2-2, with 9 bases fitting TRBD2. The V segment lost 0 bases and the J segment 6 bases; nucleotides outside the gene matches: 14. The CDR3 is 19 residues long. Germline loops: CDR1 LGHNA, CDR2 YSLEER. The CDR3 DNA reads TGCGCCAGCAGCCAAGATATCCCTTTGGAGCGGGAGGCCCCCGGGGAGCTGTTTTTT. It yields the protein CASSQDIPLEREAPGELFF.

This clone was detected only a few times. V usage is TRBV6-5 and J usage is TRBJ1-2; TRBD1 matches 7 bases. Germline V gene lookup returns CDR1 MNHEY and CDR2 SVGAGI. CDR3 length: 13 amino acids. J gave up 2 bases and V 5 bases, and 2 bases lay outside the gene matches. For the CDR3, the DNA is TGTGCCAGCAGTCCGACAGGGAACTATGGCTACACCTTC. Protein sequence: CASSPTGNYGYTF.

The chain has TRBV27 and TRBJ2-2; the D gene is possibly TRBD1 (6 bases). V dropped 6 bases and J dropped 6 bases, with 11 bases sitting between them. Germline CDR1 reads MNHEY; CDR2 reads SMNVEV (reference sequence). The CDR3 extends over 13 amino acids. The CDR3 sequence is CASSTQGPGELFF. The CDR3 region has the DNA TGTGCCAGCAGCACACAGGGTCCCGGGGAGCTGTTTTTT.

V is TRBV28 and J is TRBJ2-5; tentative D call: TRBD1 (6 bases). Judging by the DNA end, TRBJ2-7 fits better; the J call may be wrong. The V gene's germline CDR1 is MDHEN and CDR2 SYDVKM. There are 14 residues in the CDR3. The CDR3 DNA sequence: TGTGCCAGCAGTTTAGGCAGGGGTACCTACGAGCAGTACTTC. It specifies CASSLGRGTYEQYF.

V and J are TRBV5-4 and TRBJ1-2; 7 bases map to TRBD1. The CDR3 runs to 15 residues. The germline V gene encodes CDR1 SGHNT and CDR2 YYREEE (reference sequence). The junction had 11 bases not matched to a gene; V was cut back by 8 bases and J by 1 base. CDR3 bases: TGTGCCAGTTTTCGGGGGACAGAACTTAACTATGGCTACACCTTC. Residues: CASFRGTELNYGYTF.

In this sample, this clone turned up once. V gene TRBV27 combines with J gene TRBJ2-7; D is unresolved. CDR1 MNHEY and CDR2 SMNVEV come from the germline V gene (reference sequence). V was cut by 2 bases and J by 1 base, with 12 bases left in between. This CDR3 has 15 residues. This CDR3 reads CASSLTIRSSYEQYF. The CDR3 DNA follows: TGTGCCAGCAGTTTAACCATCCGGTCTTCCTACGAGCAGTACTTC.

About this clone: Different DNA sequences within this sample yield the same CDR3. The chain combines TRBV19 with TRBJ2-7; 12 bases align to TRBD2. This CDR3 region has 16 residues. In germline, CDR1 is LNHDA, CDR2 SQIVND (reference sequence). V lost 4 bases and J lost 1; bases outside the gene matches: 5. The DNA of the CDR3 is TGTGCCAGTAGTACCCGGACTAGCGGGGTTTCCTACGAGCAGTACTTC. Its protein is CASSTRTSGVSYEQYF.